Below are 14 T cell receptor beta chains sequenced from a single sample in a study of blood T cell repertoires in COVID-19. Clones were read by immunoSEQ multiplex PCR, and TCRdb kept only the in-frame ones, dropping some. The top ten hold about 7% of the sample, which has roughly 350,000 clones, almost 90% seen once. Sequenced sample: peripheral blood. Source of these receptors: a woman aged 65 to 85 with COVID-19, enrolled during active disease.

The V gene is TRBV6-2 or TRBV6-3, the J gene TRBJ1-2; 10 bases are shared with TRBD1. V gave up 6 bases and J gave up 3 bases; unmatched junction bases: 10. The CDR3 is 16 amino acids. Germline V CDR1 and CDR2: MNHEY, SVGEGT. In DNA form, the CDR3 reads TGTGCCAGCAGCGAACCTGATGGGACAGGGGACTATGGCTACACCTTC. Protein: CASSEPDGTGDYGYTF.

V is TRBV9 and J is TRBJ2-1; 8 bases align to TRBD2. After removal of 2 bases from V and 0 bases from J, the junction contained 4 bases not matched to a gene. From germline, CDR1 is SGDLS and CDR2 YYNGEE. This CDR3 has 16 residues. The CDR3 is CASSVGGGSSYNEQFF. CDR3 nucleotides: TGTGCCAGCAGCGTTGGCGGGGGGAGCTCCTACAATGAGCAGTTCTTC. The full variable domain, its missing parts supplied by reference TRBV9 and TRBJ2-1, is DSGVTQTPKHLITATGQRVTLRCSPRSGDLSVYWYQQSLDQGLQFLIQYYNGEERAKGNILERFSAQQFPDLHSELNLSSLELGDSALYFCASSVGGGSSYNEQFFGPGTRLTVL.

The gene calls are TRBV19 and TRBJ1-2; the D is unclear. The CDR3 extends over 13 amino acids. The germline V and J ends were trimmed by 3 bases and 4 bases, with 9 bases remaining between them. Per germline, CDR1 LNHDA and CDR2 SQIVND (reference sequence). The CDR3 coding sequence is TGTGCCAGTAGTATTCTAGGCGCCTATGGCTACACCTTC. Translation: CASSILGAYGYTF.

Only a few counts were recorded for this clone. The CDR3 protein is CASSPTGLRQPQHF. The DNA of the CDR3 is TGTGCCAGCTCACCAACAGGGTTGAGACAGCCCCAGCATTTT. V usage is TRBV18 and J usage is TRBJ1-5; perhaps TRBD1 as D (6 bases). With 2 bases removed from V and 7 bases from J, the gap between germline ends came to 12 bases. This CDR3 contains 14 residues. In germline, CDR1 is KGHSH, CDR2 LQKENI.

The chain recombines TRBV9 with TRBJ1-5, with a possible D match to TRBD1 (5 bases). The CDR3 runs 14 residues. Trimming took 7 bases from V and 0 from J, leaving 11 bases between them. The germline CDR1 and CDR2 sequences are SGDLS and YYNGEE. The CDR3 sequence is CASAPTDSNQPQHF. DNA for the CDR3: TGTGCCAGCGCCCCGACAGATAGCAATCAGCCCCAGCATTTT.

CDR3 bases: TGTGCCACAAATGGACAGTCTAATCAGCCCCAGCATTTT. Its translation is CATNGQSNQPQHF. The chain has TRBV15 and TRBJ1-5; D possibly corresponds to TRBD1 (6 bases). The length of the CDR3 is 13 residues. Deletions cut 9 bases from V and 4 bases from J, with 13 bases between. Germline V lookup: CDR1 LNHNV, CDR2 YYDKDF (reference sequence).

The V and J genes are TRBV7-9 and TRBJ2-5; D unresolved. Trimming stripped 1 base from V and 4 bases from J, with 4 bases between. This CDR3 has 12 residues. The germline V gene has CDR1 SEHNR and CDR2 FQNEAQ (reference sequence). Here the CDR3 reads CASSLVSETQYF. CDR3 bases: TGTGCCAGCAGCTTAGTATCAGAGACCCAGTACTTC.

The CDR3 DNA sequence: TGTGCCATCACCGGGTTAGGAGGCCCCTTTAACACCGGGGAGCTGTTTTTT. The encoded protein is CAITGLGGPFNTGELFF. The chain links TRBV10-3 to TRBJ2-2; D is perhaps TRBD2 (5 bases). The CDR3 covers 17 residues. V was shortened by 7 bases and J by 2 bases, with 20 bases between the two germline ends. Germline CDR1 is ENHRY and CDR2 is SYGVKD.

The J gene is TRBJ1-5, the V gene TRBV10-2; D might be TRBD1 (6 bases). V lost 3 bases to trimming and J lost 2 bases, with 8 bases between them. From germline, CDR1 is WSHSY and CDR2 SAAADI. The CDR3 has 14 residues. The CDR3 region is CASSEAGGNQPQHF. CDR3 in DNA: TGCGCCAGCAGTGAAGCAGGGGGCAATCAGCCCCAGCATTTT.

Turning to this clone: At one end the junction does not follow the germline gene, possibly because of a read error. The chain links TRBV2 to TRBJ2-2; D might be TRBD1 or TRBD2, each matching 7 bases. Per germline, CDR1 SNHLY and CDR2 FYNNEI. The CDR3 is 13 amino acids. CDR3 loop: CARRGGESGELFF. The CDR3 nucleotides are TGTGCCCGCAGGGGGGGGGAATCCGGGGAGCTGTTTTTT.

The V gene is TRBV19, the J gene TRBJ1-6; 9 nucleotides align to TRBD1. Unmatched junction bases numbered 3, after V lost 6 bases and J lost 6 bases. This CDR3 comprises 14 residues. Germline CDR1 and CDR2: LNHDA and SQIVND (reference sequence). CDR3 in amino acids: CASSRGQGNSPLHF. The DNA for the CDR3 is TGTGCCAGTAGCCGGGGACAGGGTAATTCACCCCTCCACTTT.

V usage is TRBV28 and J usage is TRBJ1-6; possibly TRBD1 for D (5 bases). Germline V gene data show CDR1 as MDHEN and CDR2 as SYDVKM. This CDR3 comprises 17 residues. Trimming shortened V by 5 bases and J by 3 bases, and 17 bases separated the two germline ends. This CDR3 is CASSPEGVSFYNSPLHF. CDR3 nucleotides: TGTGCCAGCAGTCCAGAAGGGGTGAGCTTCTATAATTCACCCCTCCACTTT.

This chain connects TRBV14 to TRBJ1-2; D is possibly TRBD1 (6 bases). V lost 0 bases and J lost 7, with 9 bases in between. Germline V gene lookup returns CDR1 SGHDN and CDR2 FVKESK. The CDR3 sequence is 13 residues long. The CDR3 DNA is TGTGCCAGCAGCCAAGACCAGGGGTTTGGCTACACCTTC. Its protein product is CASSQDQGFGYTF.

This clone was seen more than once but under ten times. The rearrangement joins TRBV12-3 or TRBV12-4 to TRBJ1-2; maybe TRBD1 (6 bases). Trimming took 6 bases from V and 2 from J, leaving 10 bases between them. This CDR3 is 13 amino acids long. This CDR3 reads CASRPDSNYGYTF. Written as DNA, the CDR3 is TGTGCCAGCAGACCGGACAGCAACTATGGCTACACCTTC.